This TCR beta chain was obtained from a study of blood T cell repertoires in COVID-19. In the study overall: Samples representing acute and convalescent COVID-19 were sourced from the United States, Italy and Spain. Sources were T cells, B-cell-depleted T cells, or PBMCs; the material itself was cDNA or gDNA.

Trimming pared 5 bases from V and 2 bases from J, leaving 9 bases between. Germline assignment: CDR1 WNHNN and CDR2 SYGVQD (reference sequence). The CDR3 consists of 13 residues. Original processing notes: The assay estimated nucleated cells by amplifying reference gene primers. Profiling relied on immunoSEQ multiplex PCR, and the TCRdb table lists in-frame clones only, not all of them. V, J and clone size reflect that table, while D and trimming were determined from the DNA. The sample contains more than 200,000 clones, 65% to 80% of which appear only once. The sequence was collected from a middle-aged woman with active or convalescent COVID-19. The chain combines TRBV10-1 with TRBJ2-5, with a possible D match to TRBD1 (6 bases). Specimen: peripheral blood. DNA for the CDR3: TGCGCCAGCAGTTCTGGACAGCAAGAGACCCAGTACTTC. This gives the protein CASSSGQQETQYF.